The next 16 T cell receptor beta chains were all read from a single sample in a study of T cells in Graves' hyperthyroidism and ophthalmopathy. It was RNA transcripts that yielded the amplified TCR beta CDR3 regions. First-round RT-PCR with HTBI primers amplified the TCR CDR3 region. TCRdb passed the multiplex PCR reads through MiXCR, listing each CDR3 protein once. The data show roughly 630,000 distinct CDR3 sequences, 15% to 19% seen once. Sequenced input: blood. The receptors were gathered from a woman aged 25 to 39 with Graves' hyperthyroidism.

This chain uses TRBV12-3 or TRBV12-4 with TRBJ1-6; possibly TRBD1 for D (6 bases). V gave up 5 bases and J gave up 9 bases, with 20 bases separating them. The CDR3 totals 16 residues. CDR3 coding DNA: TGTGCCAGCAGTCCACGCAGGACAGCCCGCGGTTCACCCCTCCACTTT. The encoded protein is CASSPRRTARGSPLHF.

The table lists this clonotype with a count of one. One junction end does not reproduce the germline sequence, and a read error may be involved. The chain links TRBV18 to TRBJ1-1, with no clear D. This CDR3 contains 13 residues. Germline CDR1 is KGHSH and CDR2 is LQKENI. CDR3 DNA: TGTGCCGGCTCAGCGACGGGAGGCACTGAAGCTTTCTTT. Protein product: CAGSATGGTEAFF.

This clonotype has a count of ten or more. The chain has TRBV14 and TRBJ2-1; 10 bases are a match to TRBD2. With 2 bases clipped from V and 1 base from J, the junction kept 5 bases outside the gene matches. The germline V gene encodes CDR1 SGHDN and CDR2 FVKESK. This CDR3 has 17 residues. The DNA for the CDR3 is TGTGCCAGCAGCCAACCGAGCGGGAGGGTGTCCTACAATGAGCAGTTCTTC. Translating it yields CASSQPSGRVSYNEQFF.

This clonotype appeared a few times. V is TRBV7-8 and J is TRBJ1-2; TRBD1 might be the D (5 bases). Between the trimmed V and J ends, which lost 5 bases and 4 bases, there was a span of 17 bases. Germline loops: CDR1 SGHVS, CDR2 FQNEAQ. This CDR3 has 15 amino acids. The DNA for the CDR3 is TGTGCCAGCAGCCAGCCGGGACTGGGAAGCTATGGCTACACCTTC. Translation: CASSQPGLGSYGYTF.

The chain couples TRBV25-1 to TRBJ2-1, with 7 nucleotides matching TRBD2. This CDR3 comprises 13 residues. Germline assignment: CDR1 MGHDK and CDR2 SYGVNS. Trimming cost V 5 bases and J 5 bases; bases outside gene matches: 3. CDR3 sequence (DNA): TGTGCCAGCAGTTGGGACTACCACAATGAGCAGTTCTTC. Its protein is CASSWDYHNEQFF.

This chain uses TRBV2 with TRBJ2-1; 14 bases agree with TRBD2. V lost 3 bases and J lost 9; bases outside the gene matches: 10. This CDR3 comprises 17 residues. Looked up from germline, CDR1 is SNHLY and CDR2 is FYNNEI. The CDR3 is CASSEVSGTSGSVEQFF. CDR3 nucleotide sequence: TGTGCCAGCAGTGAGGTCTCGGGGACTAGCGGGAGTGTTGAGCAGTTCTTC.

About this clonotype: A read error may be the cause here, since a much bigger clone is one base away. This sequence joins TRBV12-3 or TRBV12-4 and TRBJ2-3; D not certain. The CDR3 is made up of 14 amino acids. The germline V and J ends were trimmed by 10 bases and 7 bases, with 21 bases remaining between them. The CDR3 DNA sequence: TGTGCCAACAGCCCTCGGAGTAGTACGCATACGCAGTATTTT. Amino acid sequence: CANSPRSSTHTQYF.

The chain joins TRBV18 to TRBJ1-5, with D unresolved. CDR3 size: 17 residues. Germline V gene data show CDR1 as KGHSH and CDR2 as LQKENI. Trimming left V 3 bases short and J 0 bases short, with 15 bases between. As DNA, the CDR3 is TGTGCCAGCTCACCTGCCTATGGAACAGATAGCAATCAGCCCCAGCATTTT. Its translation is CASSPAYGTDSNQPQHF.

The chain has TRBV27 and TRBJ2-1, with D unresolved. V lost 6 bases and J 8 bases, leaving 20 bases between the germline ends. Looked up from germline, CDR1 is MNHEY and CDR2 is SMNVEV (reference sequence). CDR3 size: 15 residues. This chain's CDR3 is CASRLRPALIYEQFF. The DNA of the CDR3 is TGTGCCAGCAGACTCCGACCAGCTCTGATCTATGAGCAGTTCTTC.

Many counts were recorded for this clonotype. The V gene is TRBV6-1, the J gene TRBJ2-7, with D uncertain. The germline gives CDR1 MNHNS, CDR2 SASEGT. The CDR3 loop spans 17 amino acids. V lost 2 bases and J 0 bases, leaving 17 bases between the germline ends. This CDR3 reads CASSESRLPAGSYEQYF. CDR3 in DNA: TGTGCCAGCAGTGAATCACGACTCCCCGCTGGCTCCTACGAGCAGTACTTC.

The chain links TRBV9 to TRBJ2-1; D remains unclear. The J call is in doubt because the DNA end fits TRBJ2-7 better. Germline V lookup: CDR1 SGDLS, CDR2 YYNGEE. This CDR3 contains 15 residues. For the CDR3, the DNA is TGTGCCAGCAGCGTCGAGTTTAGCTCCTACAATGAGCAGTACTTC. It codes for CASSVEFSSYNEQYF.

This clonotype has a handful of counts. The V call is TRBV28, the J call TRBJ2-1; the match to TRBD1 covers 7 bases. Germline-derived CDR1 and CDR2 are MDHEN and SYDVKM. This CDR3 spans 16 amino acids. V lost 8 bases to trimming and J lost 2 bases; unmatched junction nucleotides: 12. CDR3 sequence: CASPGPGTDAYNEQFF. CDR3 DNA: TGTGCCAGCCCTGGTCCCGGGACAGATGCCTACAATGAGCAGTTCTTC.

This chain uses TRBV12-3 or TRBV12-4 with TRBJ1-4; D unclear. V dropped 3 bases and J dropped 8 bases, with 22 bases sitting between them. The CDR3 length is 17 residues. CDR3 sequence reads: CASSLSEPGDPGEKLFF. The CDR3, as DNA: TGTGCCAGCAGTTTGAGTGAGCCGGGAGATCCTGGAGAAAAACTGTTTTTT.

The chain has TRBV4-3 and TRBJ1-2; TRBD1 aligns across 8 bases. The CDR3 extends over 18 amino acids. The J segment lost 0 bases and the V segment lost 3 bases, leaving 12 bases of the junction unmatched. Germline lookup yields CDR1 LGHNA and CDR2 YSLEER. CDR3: CASSQDTGTGLTNYGYTF. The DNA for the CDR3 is TGCGCCAGCAGCCAGGACACCGGGACAGGATTAACTAACTATGGCTACACCTTC.

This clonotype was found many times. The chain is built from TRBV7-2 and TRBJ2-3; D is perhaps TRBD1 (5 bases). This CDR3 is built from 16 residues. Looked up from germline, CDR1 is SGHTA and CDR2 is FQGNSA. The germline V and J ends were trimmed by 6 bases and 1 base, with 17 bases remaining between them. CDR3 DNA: TGTGCCAGCAGACCACAAAGACAGTCAGGCACAGATACGCAGTATTTT. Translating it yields CASRPQRQSGTDTQYF.

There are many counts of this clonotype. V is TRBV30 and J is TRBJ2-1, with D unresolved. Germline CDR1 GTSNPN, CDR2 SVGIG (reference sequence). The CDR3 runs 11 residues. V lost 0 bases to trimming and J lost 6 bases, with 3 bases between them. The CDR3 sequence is CAWSVFNEQFF. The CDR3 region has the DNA TGTGCCTGGAGTGTATTCAATGAGCAGTTCTTC.